A single sample gave rise to the 25 T cell receptor beta chains below, sequenced in a study of T-cell memory formation after mild COVID-19. TCRdb re-derived calls from the 5' RACE reads in MiXCR, one entry per CDR3 protein. The sample lists under 550,000 distinct CDR3 sequences, about a sixth occurring once. The sample consisted of PBMCs or a T cell subset sorted from them (not recorded which). These receptors were taken from a man aged 18 to 30 who had mild COVID-19 (a few samples of this study predate the infection). Cell type and time point are not known.

This chain joins TRBV5-1 and TRBJ2-1; 12 nucleotides align to TRBD2. CDR1 is SGHRS and CDR2 is YFSETQ in the germline V gene. With V trimmed by 0 bases and J by 8 bases, 3 bases remained unmatched. The CDR3 consists of 15 residues. The CDR3 DNA follows: TGCGCCAGCAGCTTGGGACTAGCGGGGGTGGATGAGCAGTTCTTC. Translation gives CASSLGLAGVDEQFF. The full variable domain, in which reference TRBV5-1 and TRBJ2-1 provide the parts outside the CDR3, is KAGVTQTPRYLIKTRGQQVTLSCSPISGHRSVSWYQQTPGQGLQFLFEYFSETQRNKGNFPGRFSGRQFSNSRSEMNVSTLELGDSALYLCASSLGLAGVDEQFFGPGTRLTVL.

This clonotype occurred many times. The V and J genes are TRBV12-3 or TRBV12-4 and TRBJ1-2, with TRBD1 as a possible D gene (5 bases). V lost 8 bases and J 1 base, leaving 11 bases between the germline ends. The CDR3 is 13 residues long. DNA of the CDR3: TGTGCCAGCGGAATAAGGGGTAACTATGGCTACACCTTC. Translating gives CASGIRGNYGYTF.

This clonotype was found many times. The chain carries TRBV6-6 and TRBJ2-2; no firm D call. The V gene's germline CDR1 is MNHNY and CDR2 SVGAGI (reference sequence). V gave up 2 bases and J gave up 6 bases, with 7 bases separating them. CDR3 length: 13 residues. The CDR3 DNA reads as TGTGCCAGCAGTTACAGGGCGGCCGGGGAGCTGTTTTTT. It specifies CASSYRAAGELFF.

The chain is built from TRBV5-1 and TRBJ2-3; 11 bases are shared with TRBD1. The V gene end was trimmed by 0 bases and the J gene end by 3 bases; junction bases not matched to a gene: 3. The CDR3 spans 16 residues. Germline CDR1 and CDR2: SGHRS and YFSETQ. The CDR3 DNA reads as TGCGCCAGCAGCTTGGGGACAGGGGGCGAGACAGATACGCAGTATTTT. This sequence encodes CASSLGTGGETDTQYF.

This clonotype has a handful of counts. The rearrangement joins TRBV4-3 to TRBJ1-4, with 9 nucleotides matching TRBD1. The CDR3 contains 16 residues. Trimming took 0 bases from V and 9 from J; bases not matched to a gene: 8. CDR1 LGHNA and CDR2 YSLEER come from the germline V gene. CDR3 in DNA: TGCGCCAGCAGCCAAGATCGGGACAGGGTTCTTCAAAAACTGTTTTTT. Its translation is CASSQDRDRVLQKLFF.

CDR3 amino acids: CASRGYRNQPQHF. The CDR3 coding sequence is TGTGCCAGCAGGGGCTATCGCAATCAGCCCCAGCATTTT. The chain is built from TRBV6-2 or TRBV6-3 and TRBJ1-5; D is uncertain. The CDR3 extends over 13 amino acids. Per the germline V gene, CDR1 is MNHEY and CDR2 is SVGEGT. The V gene lost 6 bases and the J gene lost 2 bases, with 8 bases spanning the gap.

The V and J genes are TRBV20-1 and TRBJ1-3, with 9 nucleotides matching TRBD1. Germline V lookup: CDR1 DFQATT, CDR2 SNEGSKA (reference sequence). This CDR3 region has 15 residues. V shed 5 bases, J shed 2 bases, and the junction held 7 bases outside the gene matches. The CDR3 DNA follows: TGCAGTGCTTTCCCCGGGACAGGGCCTGGAAACACCATATATTTT. It encodes CSAFPGTGPGNTIYF.

This clonotype was seen a few times. CDR3 nucleotide sequence: TGCGCCAGCAGCTTGGCCAACACAGGGATCGGAAACATTCAGTACTTC. It translates to CASSLANTGIGNIQYF. The chain carries TRBV5-1 and TRBJ2-4; D perhaps matches TRBD1 (6 bases). Per germline, CDR1 SGHRS and CDR2 YFSETQ. V was trimmed by 0 bases and J by 6 bases, leaving 16 bases between them. This CDR3 has 16 residues.

CDR3 in DNA: TGCAGTGCTCACAGGGGGCGCAGGGAGACCCAGTACTTC. Translating it yields CSAHRGRRETQYF. The V gene is TRBV20-1, the J gene TRBJ2-5; 9 bases are a match to TRBD1. Germline CDR1 is DFQATT and CDR2 is SNEGSKA (reference sequence). V dropped 5 bases and J dropped 5; count of bases not matched to a gene: 6. This CDR3 comprises 13 residues.

This clonotype was seen a few times. The chain uses TRBV27 and TRBJ2-7; 7 nucleotides match TRBD1. The CDR3 totals 13 residues. The J segment lost 7 bases and the V segment lost 2 bases, leaving 5 bases of the junction unmatched. Germline CDR1 and CDR2: MNHEY and SMNVEV (reference sequence). The CDR3 DNA sequence: TGTGCCAGCAGTTTAGAGGGGGCGCGTGAGCAGTACTTC. Translating it yields CASSLEGAREQYF.

In its sample, this clonotype was seen a few times. The gene calls are TRBV12-3 or TRBV12-4 and TRBJ2-1, with TRBD2 matching 9 bases. Losses at the gene ends were 3 bases for V and 9 bases for J; bases not matched to a gene: 9. This CDR3 contains 15 residues. CDR3 residues: CASSLRGGPAGEQFF. The CDR3 DNA reads as TGTGCCAGCAGTTTGCGGGGGGGGCCGGCGGGTGAGCAGTTCTTC.

In its sample, this clonotype was seen a few times. The rearrangement joins TRBV10-3 to TRBJ2-5, with TRBD2 as a possible D gene (7 bases). Germline lookup yields CDR1 ENHRY and CDR2 SYGVKD. V was shortened by 7 bases and J by 4 bases, with 19 bases between the two germline ends. The CDR3 has 15 residues. The CDR3 DNA is TGTGCCATCAAGGACCAGCGGGGAGGGGGAGAGACCCAGTACTTC. Protein product: CAIKDQRGGGETQYF.

This chain connects TRBV7-2 to TRBJ2-3; D might be TRBD1 or TRBD2, each matching 6 bases. The CDR3 extends over 14 amino acids. Germline V gene data show CDR1 as SGHTA and CDR2 as FQGNSA. With 0 bases removed from V and 6 bases from J, the gap between germline ends came to 10 bases. The CDR3 coding sequence is TGTGCCAGCAGCTTAGCGCGGGACATTGATACGCAGTATTTT. Translating it yields CASSLARDIDTQYF.

This clonotype has more than one count but fewer than ten. The chain joins TRBV12-3 or TRBV12-4 to TRBJ1-5, with a weak D call TRBD1 (5 bases). This CDR3 has 15 amino acids. V shed 5 bases and J shed 7 bases, with 18 bases lying between them. The CDR3 DNA is TGTGCCAGCAGTCGAACCGGGGCCTCTGAGCAGCCCCAGCATTTT. Residues: CASSRTGASEQPQHF.

The rearrangement links TRBV7-9 to TRBJ2-2; D unclear. The CDR3 sequence is 12 residues long. CDR1 SEHNR and CDR2 FQNEAQ come from the germline V gene (reference sequence). The germline V and J ends were trimmed by 5 bases and 7 bases, with 8 bases remaining between them. The CDR3 nucleotides read TGTGCCAGCAGCCCCAGACACGGGGAGCTGTTTTTT. As protein: CASSPRHGELFF.

The V call is TRBV5-1, the J call TRBJ2-7, with D perhaps matching TRBD1 or TRBD2 (6 bases each). The CDR3 runs to 14 residues. The V gene lost 5 bases and the J gene lost 5 bases, with 17 bases spanning the gap. Germline CDR1 SGHRS, CDR2 YFSETQ. CDR3 DNA sequence: TGCGCCAGCAGTCCGATTGGGGGGCGCGACGAGCAGTACTTC. It specifies CASSPIGGRDEQYF.

The rearrangement joins TRBV7-3 to TRBJ2-6; D is undetermined. Trimming pared 3 bases from V and 1 base from J, leaving 13 bases between. The CDR3 consists of 17 residues. From germline, CDR1 is SGHTA and CDR2 FQGTGA. The CDR3 DNA sequence: TGTGCCAGCAGCTTTATTCCGGTGGGATCTGGGGCCAACGTCCTGACTTTC. This sequence encodes CASSFIPVGSGANVLTF.

In DNA form, the CDR3 reads TGTGCCAGCAGCTTAAGCGGTCGGGGCTCCTACGAGCAGTACGTC. Translation gives CASSLSGRGSYEQYV. The rearrangement uses TRBV7-6 and TRBJ2-7; D may be TRBD2 (5 bases). CDR1 SGHVS and CDR2 FNYEAQ come from the germline V gene. This CDR3 has 15 amino acids. V was trimmed by 2 bases and J by 0 bases, leaving 11 bases between them.

A word on this clonotype: The junction departs from germline at one end; a sequencing error may be responsible. V gene TRBV7-7 combines with J gene TRBJ2-3, with 9 bases fitting TRBD1. The CDR3 is made up of 15 amino acids. Germline assignment: CDR1 SSHAT and CDR2 FNYEAQ (reference sequence). The CDR3 protein is CASSWDRVFTDTQYF. The CDR3 bases are TGTGCTAGCAGCTGGGACAGGGTATTCACAGATACGCAGTATTTT.

As to this clonotype: One junction end disagrees with the germline gene, perhaps due to a read error. This chain uses TRBV6-5 with TRBJ1-6; 7 nucleotides line up with TRBD1. This CDR3 has 13 residues. Per the germline V gene, CDR1 is MNHEY and CDR2 is SVGAGI. The CDR3 loop reads CASSYSRGSPLHF. The DNA for the CDR3 is TGTGCCAGCAGCTACTCCAGGGGGTCACCCCTCCACTTT.

The V gene is TRBV4-3, the J gene TRBJ1-5; 7 bases agree with TRBD1. This CDR3 comprises 15 residues. Germline CDR1 is LGHNA and CDR2 is YSLEER. V shed 8 bases and J 0 bases; nucleotides not matched to a gene: 7. CDR3 region: CASRTGEYSNQPQHF. As DNA, the CDR3 is TGCGCCAGCCGTACAGGGGAATATAGCAATCAGCCCCAGCATTTT.

Ten or more counts support this clonotype. The genes are TRBV25-1 and TRBJ2-1; 7 positions match TRBD2. The germline V gene has CDR1 MGHDK and CDR2 SYGVNS. The CDR3 consists of 16 residues. V was pared by 3 bases and J by 2 bases, with 7 bases of the junction left unmatched. This CDR3 is CASSDAGAGAYNEQFF. CDR3 DNA sequence: TGTGCCAGCAGTGACGCCGGTGCGGGAGCCTACAATGAGCAGTTCTTC.

The V call is TRBV6-6, the J call TRBJ1-1; D is uncertain. Germline-derived CDR1 and CDR2 are MNHNY and SVGAGI (reference sequence). V was trimmed by 2 bases and J by 0 bases, leaving 10 bases between them. This CDR3 spans 15 amino acids. CDR3 loop: CASSYKVEMNTEAFF. Written as DNA, the CDR3 is TGTGCCAGCAGTTACAAGGTAGAAATGAACACTGAAGCTTTCTTT.

V usage is TRBV6-2 or TRBV6-3 and J usage is TRBJ2-7, with 11 bases matching TRBD2. CDR3 size: 14 residues. The V gene's germline CDR1 is MNHEY and CDR2 SVGEGT. V was clipped by 5 bases and J by 4 bases; unmatched bases: 4. The CDR3 sequence is CASSRLAGMYEQYF. In DNA, the CDR3 is TGTGCCAGCAGTCGACTAGCGGGGATGTACGAGCAGTACTTC.

This clonotype was seen more than once but under ten times. The V call is TRBV20-1, the J call TRBJ1-6; D is perhaps TRBD1 (5 bases). The CDR3 is 15 amino acids. Germline V gives CDR1 DFQATT, CDR2 SNEGSKA (reference sequence). V was trimmed by 6 bases and J by 10 bases, leaving 22 bases between them. Here the CDR3 reads CSAWPGGLESSPLHF. The CDR3 bases are TGCAGTGCCTGGCCCGGGGGTCTGGAAAGCTCACCCCTCCACTTT.